The 29 T cell receptor beta chains below were found in one sample sequenced in a study of cytomegalovirus exposure and HLA in healthy donors. Both 60 Vbeta primers and 13 Jbeta primers went into the PCR. Data came from immunoSEQ multiplex PCR; TCRdb stores just in-frame clones and leaves some out. This table holds 200,000 to 250,000 clones, 82% found once. The sequenced sample was PBMCs. Every receptor here comes from a middle-aged woman in good health and CMV-seronegative.

This sequence joins TRBV11-2 and TRBJ2-1; perhaps TRBD2 as D (5 bases). CDR1 and CDR2 from the germline V gene are SGHAT and FQNNGV. V was pared by 3 bases and J by 4 bases, with 7 bases between. This CDR3 is built from 13 residues. The CDR3 DNA is TGTGCCAGCAGCTTGTGGGAGTACAATGAGCAGTTCTTC. Translating it yields CASSLWEYNEQFF.

A single count supports this clone. V gene TRBV6-5 combines with J gene TRBJ1-2, with D perhaps TRBD1 (5 bases). The CDR3 runs to 13 residues. CDR1 MNHEY and CDR2 SVGAGI come from the germline V gene. V was trimmed by 6 bases and J by 3 bases, leaving 11 bases between them. CDR3 nucleotide sequence: TGTGCCAGCAGCAGGACGGGGGACTATGGCTACACCTTC. This gives the protein CASSRTGDYGYTF.

J is TRBJ2-3 and V is TRBV7-9; 8 bases fit TRBD2. The trim removed 4 bases at V and 0 bases at J, leaving 6 bases unmatched. CDR1 SEHNR and CDR2 FQNEAQ come from the germline V gene (reference sequence). The CDR3 loop spans 16 amino acids. The CDR3 here is CASSSKRERSTDTQYF. The CDR3 DNA sequence: TGTGCCAGCAGCTCGAAGCGGGAGCGTAGCACAGATACGCAGTATTTT.

The chain employs TRBV11-2 and TRBJ1-4, with D tentatively TRBD1 (5 bases). Germline assignment: CDR1 SGHAT and CDR2 FQNNGV. The CDR3 has 17 amino acids. V lost 1 base, J lost 5 bases, and 17 bases lay in between. For the CDR3, the DNA is TGTGCCAGCAGCTTAGCACCAGGGATTGTGTGGAATGAAAAACTGTTTTTT. Its protein is CASSLAPGIVWNEKLFF.

The chain carries TRBV20-1 and TRBJ2-1; D unclear. The CDR3 runs 11 residues. The ends were cut back, 5 bases at V and 10 bases at J, with 12 bases in the middle. From germline, CDR1 is DFQATT and CDR2 SNEGSKA (reference sequence). The CDR3 region has the DNA TGCAGTGCTCCCCTCGTTAGAGAGCAGTTCTTC. It is translated as CSAPLVREQFF.

This clone is a singleton in its sample. This rearrangement joins TRBV19 to TRBJ1-1, with D perhaps TRBD1 (5 bases). The CDR3 has 13 residues. CDR1 is LNHDA and CDR2 is SQIVND in the germline V gene (reference sequence). Trimming took off 4 bases at V and 0 bases at J, with 6 bases between the two ends. The CDR3 DNA follows: TGTGCCAGTAGTACGACAGTGAACACTGAAGCTTTCTTT. Amino acid sequence: CASSTTVNTEAFF.

The chain combines TRBV19 with TRBJ2-1, with D perhaps matching TRBD1 (6 bases). The CDR3 consists of 17 residues. Trimming left V 3 bases short and J 4 bases short, with 19 bases between. CDR1 is LNHDA, CDR2 SQIVND, per germline (reference sequence). The CDR3 bases are TGTGCCAGTAGTATGTTAAAGGTGACAGGCAAATACAATGAGCAGTTCTTC. Amino acids: CASSMLKVTGKYNEQFF.

J is TRBJ1-5 and V is TRBV19, with 7 positions matching TRBD1. J gave up 1 base and V 7 bases, and 4 bases lay outside the gene matches. Germline CDR1 is LNHDA and CDR2 is SQIVND (reference sequence). The CDR3 consists of 14 residues. The CDR3 loop reads CASIRQGSNQPQHF. In nucleotides, the CDR3 is TGTGCCAGTATCCGACAGGGAAGCAATCAGCCCCAGCATTTT.

There are a few counts of this clone. Sequence at one end of the junction differs from germline and may be a read error. This chain uses TRBV7-9 with TRBJ2-1; D might be TRBD2 (5 bases). The CDR3 length is 18 residues. Germline-derived CDR1 and CDR2 are SEHNR and FQNEAQ (reference sequence). CDR3 sequence: CSSTPGRGSYLTYNEQFF. CDR3 DNA: TGTTCCAGCACACCCGGTCGGGGTTCTTACCTTACCTACAATGAGCAGTTCTTC.

This clone has just a few counts. The chain links TRBV9 to TRBJ2-3; the match to TRBD2 covers 8 bases. J was trimmed by 1 base and V by 4 bases; bases with no gene match: 2. This CDR3 contains 14 residues. Germline V gene sequence: CDR1 SGDLS, CDR2 YYNGEE. In nucleotides, the CDR3 is TGTGCCAGCAGCCCGCGGGAGGGCACAGATACGCAGTATTTT. It specifies CASSPREGTDTQYF.

The chain has TRBV7-2 and TRBJ2-7, with 12 bases matching TRBD2. This CDR3 spans 15 amino acids. V trimming: 6 bases; J trimming: 3 bases; junction bases outside the gene matches: 6. Germline V CDR1 and CDR2: SGHTA, FQGNSA. CDR3 nucleotides: TGTGCCAGCAGTAATCCGACTAGCGGGAGCTACGAGCAGTACTTC. Residues: CASSNPTSGSYEQYF. Full variable domain (rest looked up from reference TRBV7-2 and TRBJ2-7): GAGVSQSPSNKVTEKGKDVELRCDPISGHTALYWYRQSLGQGLEFLIYFQGNSAPDKSGLPSDRFSAERTGGSVSTLTIQRTQQEDSAVYLCASSNPTSGSYEQYFGPGTRLTVT.

This chain joins TRBV2 and TRBJ2-7; D perhaps matches TRBD1 (6 bases). The CDR3 runs 14 residues. Trimming removed 9 bases at V and 0 bases at J, with 15 bases between. Germline lookup yields CDR1 SNHLY and CDR2 FYNNEI. The DNA for the CDR3 is TGTGCCAGGACCCCCTCACAGGGCTCCTACGAGCAGTACTTC. Translated, it gives CARTPSQGSYEQYF.

The chain couples TRBV28 to TRBJ1-1, with a tentative D call TRBD1 (5 bases). With 4 bases removed from V and 0 bases from J, the gap between germline ends came to 9 bases. Germline values: CDR1 MDHEN, CDR2 SYDVKM. This CDR3 spans 14 amino acids. CDR3 DNA: TGTGCCAGCAGTTCGGGACTGATGAACACTGAAGCTTTCTTT. Protein sequence: CASSSGLMNTEAFF.

The sample holds one count of this clone. This chain joins TRBV4-2 and TRBJ1-2, with TRBD1 as a possible D gene (5 bases). This CDR3 has 15 amino acids. The germline gives CDR1 LGHNA, CDR2 YNFKEQ. Deletions cut 0 bases from V and 4 bases from J, with 12 bases between. The CDR3 region is CASSQDRRGGYGYTF. As DNA, the CDR3 is TGTGCCAGCAGCCAAGATCGGCGGGGGGGCTATGGCTACACCTTC.

This clone has just one count. The chain carries TRBV7-9 and TRBJ2-5; D is possibly TRBD1 (5 bases). The CDR3 is 14 amino acids. V was pared by 5 bases and J by 2 bases, with 12 bases between. In germline, CDR1 is SEHNR, CDR2 FQNEAQ (reference sequence). The CDR3 DNA follows: TGTGCCAGCAGCCCTTGGGGCCAGCAAGAGACCCAGTACTTC. Translating it yields CASSPWGQQETQYF.

The gene calls are TRBV5-1 and TRBJ2-7, with 12 bases fitting TRBD2. The V gene end was trimmed by 4 bases and the J gene end by 7 bases; junction bases not matched to a gene: 3. Germline V gives CDR1 SGHRS, CDR2 YFSETQ. The CDR3 contains 13 residues. The CDR3 here is CASSVGTSGEQYF. The CDR3 DNA reads as TGCGCCAGCAGCGTGGGGACTAGCGGGGAGCAGTACTTC.

V gene TRBV4-1 combines with J gene TRBJ1-1; D gene uncertain. Trimming took 3 bases from V and 8 from J, leaving 10 bases between them. The CDR3 is 12 amino acids. The germline V gene encodes CDR1 MGHRA and CDR2 YSYEKL. In DNA form, the CDR3 reads TGCGCCAGCAGCCATCATAACCGGGAAGCTTTCTTT. This encodes CASSHHNREAFF.

The rearrangement joins TRBV29-1 to TRBJ2-7, with 7 nucleotides matching TRBD1. The germline CDR1 and CDR2 sequences are SQVTM and ANQGSEA. This CDR3 contains 12 residues. Trimming took 4 bases from V and 3 from J; bases not matched to a gene: 3. CDR3 bases: TGCAGCGTTGGACAGGGAGTCTACGAGCAGTACTTC. Amino acid sequence: CSVGQGVYEQYF.

This chain joins TRBV6-1 and TRBJ1-5, with TRBD1 identical over 7 bases. In germline, CDR1 is MNHNS, CDR2 SASEGT. This CDR3 region has 13 residues. V dropped 8 bases and J dropped 7; count of bases not matched to a gene: 8. CDR3: CASAEQGRQPQHF. CDR3 bases: TGTGCCAGCGCCGAACAGGGGCGACAGCCCCAGCATTTT.

The chain links TRBV20-1 to TRBJ2-7, with D maybe TRBD1 (5 bases). The V end was cut by 1 base, the J end by 7 bases, with 8 bases between. CDR1 and CDR2 (germline): DFQATT, SNEGSKA (reference sequence). The CDR3 runs to 11 residues. CDR3 DNA: TGCAGTGCTAGAGGCCCAGGGGAGCAGTACTTC. It is translated as CSARGPGEQYF.

The chain has TRBV2 and TRBJ2-1, with TRBD1 identical over 9 bases. Looked up from germline, CDR1 is SNHLY and CDR2 is FYNNEI. Trimming removed 7 bases from V and 4 bases from J; junction bases left unmatched: 8. This CDR3 is built from 15 residues. The CDR3 reads CASTQQGATYNEQFF. CDR3 nucleotide sequence: TGTGCCAGCACCCAACAGGGGGCAACTTACAATGAGCAGTTCTTC.

The CDR3 sequence: CASSPQGNTEAFF. CDR3 DNA: TGTGCCAGTAGCCCGCAGGGGAACACTGAAGCTTTCTTT. This chain connects TRBV19 to TRBJ1-1, with D possibly being TRBD1 (5 bases). CDR1 is LNHDA, CDR2 SQIVND, per germline (reference sequence). The V end was cut by 6 bases, the J end by 1 base, with 9 bases between. The CDR3 sequence is 13 residues long.

The rearrangement uses TRBV6-5 and TRBJ1-2; TRBD1 is a possible D gene (5 bases). Germline V gene data show CDR1 as MNHEY and CDR2 as SVGAGI. This CDR3 is built from 14 residues. The V and J ends lost 0 bases and 4 bases respectively, with 9 bases between them. CDR3 residues: CASSYSGQFYGYTF. CDR3 bases: TGTGCCAGCAGTTACTCGGGGCAGTTCTATGGCTACACCTTC.

The rearrangement uses TRBV27 and TRBJ2-2; 9 nucleotides align to TRBD1. This CDR3 is built from 17 residues. V gave up 5 bases and J gave up 6 bases; unmatched junction bases: 13. The germline V gene has CDR1 MNHEY and CDR2 SMNVEV (reference sequence). CDR3 nucleotides: TGTGCCAGCAGTACCCCCCGGGGGACAGGGCCCGCCGGGGAGCTGTTTTTT. This translates into CASSTPRGTGPAGELFF.

This chain joins TRBV9 and TRBJ2-7; perhaps TRBD1 as D (5 bases). The CDR3 is made up of 13 amino acids. Germline CDR1 SGDLS, CDR2 YYNGEE. Trimming shortened V by 5 bases and J by 2 bases, and 11 bases separated the two germline ends. CDR3 bases: TGTGCCAGCAGTCAGGGTCCCGCCTACGAGCAGTACTTC. Translated: CASSQGPAYEQYF.

The V gene is TRBV10-3, the J gene TRBJ1-4; possibly TRBD1 for D (6 bases). Germline assignment: CDR1 ENHRY and CDR2 SYGVKD. V lost 4 bases to trimming and J lost 6 bases, with 15 bases between them. The CDR3 extends over 15 amino acids. As DNA, the CDR3 is TGTGCCATCAGTGGCTCAGGGGTTGGAGATGAAAAACTGTTTTTT. Protein: CAISGSGVGDEKLFF.

The chain uses TRBV19 and TRBJ1-1; no definite D call. Germline CDR1 and CDR2: LNHDA and SQIVND (reference sequence). V gave up 1 base and J gave up 0 bases, with 9 bases separating them. The CDR3 has 15 residues. The CDR3 loop is CASSIGRLMNTEAFF. The CDR3 region has the DNA TGTGCCAGTAGTATAGGGAGGCTAATGAACACTGAAGCTTTCTTT. The full variable domain, its missing parts supplied by reference TRBV19 and TRBJ1-1, is DGGITQSPKYLFRKEGQNVTLSCEQNLNHDAMYWYRQDPGQGLRLIYYSQIVNDFQKGDIAEGYSVSREKKESFPLTVTSAQKNPTAFYLCASSIGRLMNTEAFFGQGTRLTVV.

This chain uses TRBV7-3 with TRBJ2-1, with no clear D. Germline assignment: CDR1 SGHTA and CDR2 FQGTGA. This CDR3 spans 15 amino acids. V gave up 0 bases and J gave up 10 bases, with 16 bases separating them. The CDR3, as DNA: TGTGCCAGCAGCTTAACGTATCAGGAACCCGACGAGCAGTTCTTC. It encodes CASSLTYQEPDEQFF.

The chain joins TRBV5-6 to TRBJ2-3, with no clear D. Germline assignment: CDR1 SGHDT and CDR2 YYEEEE. This CDR3 has 14 amino acids. Trimming removed 0 bases from V and 2 bases from J, with 7 bases in between. CDR3 protein: CASSLGQITDTQYF. CDR3 sequence (DNA): TGTGCCAGCAGCTTGGGGCAGATCACAGATACGCAGTATTTT.